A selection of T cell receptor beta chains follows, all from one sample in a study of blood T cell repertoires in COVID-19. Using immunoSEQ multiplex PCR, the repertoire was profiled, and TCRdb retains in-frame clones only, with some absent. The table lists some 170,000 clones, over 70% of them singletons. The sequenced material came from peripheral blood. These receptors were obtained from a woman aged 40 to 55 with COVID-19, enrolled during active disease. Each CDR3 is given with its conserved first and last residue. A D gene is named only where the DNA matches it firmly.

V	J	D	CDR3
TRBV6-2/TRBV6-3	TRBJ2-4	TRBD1	CASSWGTAPDIQYF
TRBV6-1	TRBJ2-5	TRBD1	CASSEQDREGETQYF
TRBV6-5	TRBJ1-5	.	CASSSTGRGGNQPQHF
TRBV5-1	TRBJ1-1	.	CASSLEARLGTEAFF
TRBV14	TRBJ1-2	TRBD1	CASRRTGRGIYGYTF
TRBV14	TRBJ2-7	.	CASSQETVSGYEQYF
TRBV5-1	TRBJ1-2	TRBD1	CASSSTGNYGYTF
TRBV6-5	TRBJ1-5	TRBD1	CASSWTGARQPQHF
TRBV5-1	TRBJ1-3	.	CASSPTGLSGNTIYF
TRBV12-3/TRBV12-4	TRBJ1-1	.	CASRSRANTEAFF
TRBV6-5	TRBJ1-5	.	CASSYSRGAGNQPQHF
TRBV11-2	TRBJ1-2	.	CASSSLLTRRGSGYTF
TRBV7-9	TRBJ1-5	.	CASSLSGGFSNQPQHF
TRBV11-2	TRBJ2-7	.	CASTFNTYEQYF
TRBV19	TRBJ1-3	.	CASSIEGAGDTIYF
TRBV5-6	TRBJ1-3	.	CASSEDNPSGNTIYF
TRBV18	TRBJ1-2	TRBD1	CASSGQGNSYGYTF
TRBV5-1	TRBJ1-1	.	CASSRDTEAFF
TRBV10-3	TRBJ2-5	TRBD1	CAIKPGQGGGETQYF
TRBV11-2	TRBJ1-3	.	CASSHLGRGLGGNTIYF
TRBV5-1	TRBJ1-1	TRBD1	CASSPWDRAARDTEAFF
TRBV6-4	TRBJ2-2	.	CASSALTATGELFF
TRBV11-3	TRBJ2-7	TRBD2	CASSLTLAGTSYEQYF
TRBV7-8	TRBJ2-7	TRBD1	CASSGTGPPRVYEQYF
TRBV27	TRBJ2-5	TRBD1	CASSYRGLEETQYF
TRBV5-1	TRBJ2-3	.	CASSLGSGTLPDTQYF
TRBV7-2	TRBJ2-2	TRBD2	CASSFAGTSVFANTGELFF
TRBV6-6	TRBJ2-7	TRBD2	CASRGLSGRPYEQYF
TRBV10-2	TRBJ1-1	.	CASSDLQGTEAFF
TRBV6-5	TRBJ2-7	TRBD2	CASTLTSGTYEQYF
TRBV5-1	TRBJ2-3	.	CASSPRTSTDTQYF
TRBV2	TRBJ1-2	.	CASSTQGGYTF
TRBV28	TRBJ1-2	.	CASRGGGSADGYTF
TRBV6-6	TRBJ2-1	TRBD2	CASKGGLAAYNEQFF
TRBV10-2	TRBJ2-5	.	CASEGREETQYF
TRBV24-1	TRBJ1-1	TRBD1	CATSDLDRVTEAFF
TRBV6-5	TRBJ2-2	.	CASSYRTAGPGELFF
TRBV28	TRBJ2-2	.	CASHAEGGELFF
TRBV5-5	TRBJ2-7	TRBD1	CASSFLSVDRGPHEQYF
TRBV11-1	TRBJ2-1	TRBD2	CASSLSWEGNEQFF
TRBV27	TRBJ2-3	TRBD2	CASKRLAGEAQYF
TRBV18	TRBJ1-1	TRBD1	CASSGQSMNTEAFF
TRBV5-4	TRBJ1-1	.	CASSPPGGRGTEAFF
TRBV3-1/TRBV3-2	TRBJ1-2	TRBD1	CASRATGPWGYTF
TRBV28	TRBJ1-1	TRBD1	CASSYRGITEAFF
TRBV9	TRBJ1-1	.	CASSVATAPNTEAFF
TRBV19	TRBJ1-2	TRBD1	CASYTGGIGYTF